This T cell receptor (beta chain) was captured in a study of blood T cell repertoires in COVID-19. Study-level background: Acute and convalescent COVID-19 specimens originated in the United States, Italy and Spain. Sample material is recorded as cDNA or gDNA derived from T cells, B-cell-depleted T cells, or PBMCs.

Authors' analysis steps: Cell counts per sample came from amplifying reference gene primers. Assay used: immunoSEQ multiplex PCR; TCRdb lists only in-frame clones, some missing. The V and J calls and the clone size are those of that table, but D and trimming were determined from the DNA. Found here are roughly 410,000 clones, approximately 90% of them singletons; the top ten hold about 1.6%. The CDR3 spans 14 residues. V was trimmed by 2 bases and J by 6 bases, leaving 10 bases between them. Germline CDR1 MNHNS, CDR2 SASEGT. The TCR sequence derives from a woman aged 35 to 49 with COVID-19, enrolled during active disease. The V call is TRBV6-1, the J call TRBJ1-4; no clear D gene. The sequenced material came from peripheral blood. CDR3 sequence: CASSESEGYEKLFF. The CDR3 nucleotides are TGTGCCAGCAGTGAAAGTGAGGGTTATGAAAAACTGTTTTTT.